These 2 T cell receptor beta chains originate from one sample sequenced in a study of blood T cell repertoires in COVID-19. Libraries were prepared by immunoSEQ multiplex PCR; TCRdb keeps only in-frame clonotypes and omits some of them. The table shows fewer than 300,000 clones, with around 87% occurring only once. Material for sequencing was peripheral blood. These receptors were collected from a woman aged 40 to 50 who had recovered from COVID-19.

CDR3 protein: CASRSGGDYGYTF. The CDR3 DNA is TGTGCCAGCAGGTCGGGGGGCGACTATGGCTACACCTTC. The chain joins TRBV6-6 to TRBJ1-2, with a tentative D call TRBD1 (6 bases). Germline V gene sequence: CDR1 MNHNY, CDR2 SVGAGI (reference sequence). This CDR3 has 13 amino acids. V dropped 6 bases and J dropped 3 bases, with 11 bases sitting between them.

The V gene is TRBV7-9, the J gene TRBJ1-1; D is uncertain. CDR3 length: 14 amino acids. V lost 1 base and J 1 base, leaving 7 bases between the germline ends. Per the germline V gene, CDR1 is SEHNR and CDR2 is FQNEAQ (reference sequence). This chain's CDR3 is CASSLGSGNTEAFF. As DNA, the CDR3 is TGTGCCAGCAGCTTAGGGTCAGGGAACACTGAAGCTTTCTTT.